The rows below give T cell receptor beta chains drawn from one sample of a study of blood T cells in healthy people across ages. TCRdb independently ran MiXCR on the 5' RACE reads; one entry per CDR3 protein. The sample lists approximately 1.5 million distinct CDR3 sequences, 35% to 45% occurring once. Sequenced: blood. The receptors come from a woman under 30 in good health. Each CDR3 is given with its conserved first and last residue. Each record gives: J gene, V gene, clone size, D gene, CDR3 protein, CDR3 DNA. The D gene is left open where the match is weak. Part of the rows lack a size; the others show once, few, many or a class for expanded clones.

j_gene: TRBJ2-7; v_gene: TRBV12-3/TRBV12-4; abundance: -; d_gene: -; CDR3aa: CASSRLRSSEQYF; CDR3nt: TGTGCCAGCAGTCGTCTCCGGTCCAGCGAGCAGTACTTC
j_gene: TRBJ1-1; v_gene: TRBV27; abundance: few; d_gene: -; CDR3aa: CASSLRIYTEAFF; CDR3nt: TGTGCCAGCAGTTTAAGGATTTACACTGAAGCTTTCTTT
j_gene: TRBJ1-1; v_gene: TRBV7-9; abundance: -; d_gene: -; CDR3aa: CASSLGVSGTEAFF; CDR3nt: TGTGCCAGCAGCTTAGGGGTGTCTGGCACTGAAGCTTTCTTT
j_gene: TRBJ1-5; v_gene: TRBV6-5; abundance: few; d_gene: TRBD1; CDR3aa: CASSYPNMTGEFDPQHF; CDR3nt: TGTGCCAGCAGTTACCCTAATATGACAGGGGAGTTTGATCCCCAGCATTTT
j_gene: TRBJ2-4; v_gene: TRBV14; abundance: -; d_gene: -; CDR3aa: CASSQDWGGQYF; CDR3nt: TGTGCCAGCAGCCAAGATTGGGGCGGGCAGTACTTC
j_gene: TRBJ2-3; v_gene: TRBV5-1; abundance: -; d_gene: -; CDR3aa: CASSLGWGDTDTQYF; CDR3nt: TGCGCCAGCAGCTTGGGATGGGGGGACACAGATACGCAGTATTTT
j_gene: TRBJ2-1; v_gene: TRBV10-1; abundance: -; d_gene: TRBD1; CDR3aa: CASSESQGAGEQFF; CDR3nt: TGCGCCAGCAGTGAGTCACAGGGGGCAGGTGAGCAGTTCTTC
j_gene: TRBJ2-6; v_gene: TRBV12-3/TRBV12-4; abundance: -; d_gene: -; CDR3aa: CASSSGQRVARANVLTF; CDR3nt: TGTGCCAGCAGCTCGGGACAGCGGGTGGCAAGGGCCAACGTCCTGACTTTC
j_gene: TRBJ2-7; v_gene: TRBV9; abundance: -; d_gene: -; CDR3aa: CASSVGQGPPYEQYF; CDR3nt: TGTGCCAGCAGCGTAGGGCAGGGGCCTCCCTACGAGCAGTACTTC
j_gene: TRBJ1-2; v_gene: TRBV5-1; abundance: -; d_gene: -; CDR3aa: CASSVAWDYGYTF; CDR3nt: TGCGCCAGCAGCGTGGCCTGGGACTATGGCTACACCTTC
j_gene: TRBJ2-7; v_gene: TRBV6-2/TRBV6-3; abundance: few; d_gene: -; CDR3aa: CASTPLGRSSYEQYF; CDR3nt: TGTGCCAGCACTCCCCTCGGGCGGTCGTCCTACGAGCAGTACTTC
j_gene: TRBJ2-7; v_gene: TRBV20-1; abundance: -; d_gene: TRBD2; CDR3aa: CSARDSSGFYEQYF; CDR3nt: TGCAGTGCTAGAGATAGTAGCGGGTTCTACGAGCAGTACTTC
j_gene: TRBJ1-2; v_gene: TRBV11-2; abundance: -; d_gene: TRBD1; CDR3aa: CASSLRSPGGYGYTF; CDR3nt: TGTGCCAGCAGCTTAAGGTCCCCAGGGGGCTATGGCTACACCTTC
j_gene: TRBJ1-5; v_gene: TRBV6-6; abundance: few; d_gene: TRBD1; CDR3aa: CASSPDRVSQPQHF; CDR3nt: TGTGCCAGCTCGCCAGACAGGGTTTCTCAGCCCCAGCATTTT
j_gene: TRBJ2-7; v_gene: TRBV3-1; abundance: few; d_gene: TRBD2; CDR3aa: CASSQGWLAGAYEQYF; CDR3nt: TGTGCCAGCAGCCAAGGGTGGCTAGCGGGAGCTTACGAGCAGTACTTC
j_gene: TRBJ1-4; v_gene: TRBV10-3; abundance: -; d_gene: TRBD1; CDR3aa: CAIRADRVDEKLFF; CDR3nt: TGTGCCATCAGAGCGGACAGGGTTGATGAAAAACTGTTTTTT
j_gene: TRBJ1-5; v_gene: TRBV6-6; abundance: few; d_gene: -; CDR3aa: CASSARDNQPQHF; CDR3nt: TGTGCCAGTAGCGCCAGGGACAATCAGCCCCAGCATTTT
j_gene: TRBJ2-1; v_gene: TRBV6-2/TRBV6-3; abundance: -; d_gene: -; CDR3aa: CASSLRLFGNEQFF; CDR3nt: TGTGCCAGCAGCCTACGCCTTTTCGGCAATGAGCAGTTCTTC
j_gene: TRBJ2-7; v_gene: TRBV3-1; abundance: -; d_gene: TRBD2; CDR3aa: CASSLFSGPGSEQYF; CDR3nt: TGTGCCAGCAGCCTTTTTAGCGGGCCGGGCAGCGAGCAGTACTTC
j_gene: TRBJ2-1; v_gene: TRBV27; abundance: -; d_gene: -; CDR3aa: CASSFGGRNEQFF; CDR3nt: TGTGCCAGCAGTTTCGGGGGGCGCAATGAGCAGTTCTTC
j_gene: TRBJ1-1; v_gene: TRBV29-1; abundance: -; d_gene: -; CDR3aa: CSVEDPRAVSEAFF; CDR3nt: TGCAGCGTTGAAGATCCCAGGGCTGTATCTGAAGCTTTCTTT
j_gene: TRBJ2-5; v_gene: TRBV6-5; abundance: -; d_gene: TRBD1; CDR3aa: CASRHTGEEQYF; CDR3nt: TGTGCCAGCAGACATACAGGGGAAGAGCAGTACTTC